This passage covers 27 T cell receptor beta chains from one sample sequenced in a study of OX40 agonist ivuxolimab in advanced cancers. Sequenced by immunoSEQ multiplex PCR; TCRdb stores in-frame clones only, minus some. The profile shows some 70,000 clones, 80% to 90% of them singletons. The sample was CD4+ or CD8+ T cells sorted from blood, taken in a trial of the OX40 agonist ivuxolimab. These receptors all stem from an adult with an advanced solid tumor such as melanoma, head and neck, liver or kidney cancer.

In nucleotides, the CDR3 is TGTGCCAGCAGCCAATCTAGGGGGGCTGAGCAGTTCTTC. Translating it yields CASSQSRGAEQFF. The rearrangement links TRBV16 to TRBJ2-1, with D tentatively TRBD1 or TRBD2 (6 bases each). CDR1 and CDR2 from the germline V gene are KGHSY and FQNENV. The CDR3 runs to 13 residues. V was pared by 0 bases and J by 9 bases, with 9 bases between.

This chain joins TRBV7-9 and TRBJ2-7; perhaps TRBD1 as D (6 bases). Germline-derived CDR1 and CDR2 are SEHNR and FQNEAQ (reference sequence). V lost 5 bases, J lost 3 bases, and 11 bases lay in between. This CDR3 has 13 residues. The CDR3 loop reads CASSEWTDYEQYF. DNA for the CDR3: TGTGCCAGCAGCGAGTGGACAGACTACGAGCAGTACTTC.

V usage is TRBV2 and J usage is TRBJ1-5; TRBD1 matches at 10 bases. V trimming: 6 bases; J trimming: 5 bases; junction bases outside the gene matches: 1. The CDR3 totals 13 residues. Germline V gene data show CDR1 as SNHLY and CDR2 as FYNNEI. CDR3 DNA: TGTGCCAGCAGGGGGACAGGGGATCAGCCCCAGCATTTT. Amino acid sequence: CASRGTGDQPQHF.

The rearrangement links TRBV4-2 to TRBJ2-5; 7 nucleotides match TRBD2. The CDR3 sequence is 14 residues long. Germline V gene data show CDR1 as LGHNA and CDR2 as YNFKEQ. The J segment lost 2 bases and the V segment lost 2 bases, leaving 2 bases of the junction unmatched. CDR3 DNA sequence: TGTGCCAGCAGCCAACCGGGGGGACAAGAGACCCAGTACTTC. Amino acids: CASSQPGGQETQYF.

This clone was detected once. The chain has TRBV5-1 and TRBJ2-3; maybe TRBD2 (6 bases). The CDR3 is 15 amino acids. In germline, CDR1 is SGHRS, CDR2 YFSETQ. With 4 bases removed from V and 1 base from J, the gap between germline ends came to 13 bases. The CDR3 loop is CASSASGTGTDTQYF. CDR3 nucleotides: TGCGCCAGCAGCGCTTCCGGGACTGGCACAGATACGCAGTATTTT.

The chain combines TRBV12-2 with TRBJ2-1. TRBV12-2 is termed a pseudogene. This CDR3 spans 16 amino acids. The CDR3 nucleotides are TGTGCAAGTCGCTTGGGTCCAAGTCGCTCCTACAATGAGCAGTTCTTC. Translated: CASRLGPSRSYNEQFF.

CDR3 in amino acids: CASREIGYTF. The CDR3 DNA sequence: TGTGCCAGCAGAGAAATTGGCTACACCTTC. This rearrangement joins TRBV6-5 to TRBJ1-2, with D hard to call. V lost 6 bases, J lost 7 bases, and 6 bases lay in between. Germline-derived CDR1 and CDR2 are MNHEY and SVGAGI. This CDR3 spans 10 amino acids.

This clone was seen a few times. The rearrangement links TRBV28 to TRBJ1-5; the D is unclear. This CDR3 has 11 amino acids. The V end was cut by 7 bases, the J end by 7 bases, with 8 bases between. From germline, CDR1 is MDHEN and CDR2 SYDVKM. CDR3 protein: CASMKEQPQHF. The CDR3 nucleotides read TGTGCCAGCATGAAGGAACAGCCCCAGCATTTT.

The V call is TRBV6-5, the J call TRBJ2-7; D possibly uses TRBD1 or TRBD2 (6 bases each). Trimming took off 0 bases at V and 10 bases at J, with 22 bases between the two ends. Germline V CDR1 and CDR2: MNHEY, SVGAGI. This CDR3 contains 16 residues. CDR3 residues: CASSYSLGGGLGGQYF. As DNA, the CDR3 is TGTGCCAGCAGTTACTCGCTGGGGGGCGGACTTGGAGGACAGTACTTC.

This chain uses TRBV6-4 with TRBJ1-5; D is possibly TRBD1 (5 bases). Looked up from germline, CDR1 is MRHNA and CDR2 is SNTAGT. The CDR3 has 13 amino acids. Trimming took off 5 bases at V and 4 bases at J, with 9 bases between the two ends. The CDR3 DNA reads TGTGCCAGCAGTATTTCAGGGAATCAGCCCCAGCATTTT. The encoded protein is CASSISGNQPQHF.

The DNA for the CDR3 is TGTGCCAGCAGTTTCCCAGGGACGGTGGAGACCCAGTACTTC. It translates to CASSFPGTVETQYF. The chain joins TRBV28 to TRBJ2-5; D may correspond to TRBD1 or TRBD2 (5 bases each). The V and J ends lost 3 bases and 5 bases respectively, with 13 bases between them. Looked up from germline, CDR1 is MDHEN and CDR2 is SYDVKM. CDR3 length: 14 residues.

The V call is TRBV7-2, the J call TRBJ2-1, with 8 bases aligning to TRBD2. The V gene end was trimmed by 6 bases and the J gene end by 2 bases; junction bases not matched to a gene: 6. CDR1 and CDR2 (germline): SGHTA, FQGNSA. CDR3 size: 15 residues. The CDR3 sequence is CASSGGSGAYNEQFF. The CDR3 nucleotides read TGTGCCAGCAGTGGCGGTAGCGGGGCCTACAATGAGCAGTTCTTC. The full variable domain, completed using reference TRBV7-2 and TRBJ2-1, is GAGVSQSPSNKVTEKGKDVELRCDPISGHTALYWYRQSLGQGLEFLIYFQGNSAPDKSGLPSDRFSAERTGGSVSTLTIQRTQQEDSAVYLCASSGGSGAYNEQFFGPGTRLTVL.

The chain joins TRBV6-5 to TRBJ1-6, with D possibly matching TRBD1 (6 bases). Trimming removed 7 bases from V and 7 bases from J, with 14 bases in between. The length of the CDR3 is 14 residues. CDR1 MNHEY and CDR2 SVGAGI come from the germline V gene. The CDR3 sequence is CASTSDSLNSPLHF. As DNA, the CDR3 is TGTGCCAGCACCTCGGACAGTCTGAATTCACCCCTCCACTTT.

The rearrangement links TRBV19 to TRBJ1-1; tentatively, D is TRBD1 (5 bases). The CDR3 is 14 amino acids. The germline V gene encodes CDR1 LNHDA and CDR2 SQIVND (reference sequence). Trimming pared 2 bases from V and 4 bases from J, leaving 11 bases between. Here the CDR3 DNA reads TGTGCCAGTAGTATACCCAGGCAGGGCACTGAAGCTTTCTTT. This translates into CASSIPRQGTEAFF.

This chain joins TRBV7-6 and TRBJ1-4; no definite D call. Germline values: CDR1 SGHVS, CDR2 FNYEAQ. This CDR3 has 15 amino acids. V dropped 4 bases and J dropped 0 bases, with 9 bases sitting between them. The CDR3 loop is CASSSYTSTNEKLFF. Written as DNA, the CDR3 is TGTGCCAGCAGCTCTTACACCTCAACTAATGAAAAACTGTTTTTT.

The rearrangement links TRBV5-1 to TRBJ1-2, with TRBD1 matching over 9 bases. V shed 3 bases, J shed 7 bases, and the junction held 10 bases outside the gene matches. Looked up from germline, CDR1 is SGHRS and CDR2 is YFSETQ. There are 15 residues in the CDR3. The CDR3 spells CASSYTSGTGFGYTF. The CDR3 DNA reads as TGCGCCAGCAGCTACACATCCGGGACAGGGTTTGGCTACACCTTC.

The chain joins TRBV5-1 to TRBJ1-6; D not certain. Trimming pared 1 base from V and 8 bases from J, leaving 10 bases between. The germline gives CDR1 SGHRS, CDR2 YFSETQ. The CDR3 runs 14 residues. In nucleotides, the CDR3 is TGCGCCAGCAGCTTGAAAGGTGGGGATTCACCCCTCCACTTT. Amino acids: CASSLKGGDSPLHF.

The CDR3 DNA reads TGTGCCACCGAGGAGGGGGTCAAGACAGATACGCAGTATTTT. Translated: CATEEGVKTDTQYF. The V call is TRBV28, the J call TRBJ2-3, with D perhaps TRBD1 or TRBD2 (6 bases each). CDR1 is MDHEN and CDR2 is SYDVKM in the germline V gene. The CDR3 covers 14 residues. V was clipped by 10 bases and J by 3 bases, with 17 bases between them.

In this sample, this clone turned up a few times. This rearrangement joins TRBV7-2 to TRBJ1-1, with D possibly TRBD1 on 6 matching bases. Germline V gene lookup returns CDR1 SGHTA and CDR2 FQGNSA. V lost 5 bases, J lost 11 bases, and 21 bases lay in between. This CDR3 comprises 14 residues. In DNA, the CDR3 is TGTGCCAGCAGCACGGACCGGGACACAATAAGGGCTTTCTTT. Translation gives CASSTDRDTIRAFF.

DNA for the CDR3: TGTGCCAGCAGCGCGGGGGCGGAAGCTAACTATGGCTACACCTTC. Its protein product is CASSAGAEANYGYTF. The V and J genes are TRBV9 and TRBJ1-2, with D maybe TRBD1 (6 bases). Per the germline V gene, CDR1 is SGDLS and CDR2 is YYNGEE. Trimming pared 3 bases from V and 0 bases from J, leaving 12 bases between. CDR3 size: 15 residues.

V is TRBV10-3 and J is TRBJ2-6; D not resolved. V was shortened by 4 bases and J by 6 bases, with 7 bases between the two germline ends. This CDR3 region has 13 residues. The V gene's germline CDR1 is ENHRY and CDR2 SYGVKD. The CDR3 is CAISGAKANVLTF. CDR3 sequence (DNA): TGTGCCATCAGTGGGGCTAAGGCCAACGTCCTGACTTTC.

The chain has TRBV6-1 and TRBJ2-3; D is tentatively TRBD1 or TRBD2 (5 bases each). Germline-derived CDR1 and CDR2 are MNHNS and SASEGT. V was pared by 8 bases and J by 2 bases, with 11 bases between. The CDR3 is made up of 13 amino acids. Here the CDR3 DNA reads TGTGCCAGCGCCAGGGACCTCACAGATACGCAGTATTTT. Translating gives CASARDLTDTQYF.

The chain links TRBV19 to TRBJ1-1, with 10 bases fitting TRBD1. CDR3 length: 14 residues. V was clipped by 5 bases and J by 4 bases; unmatched bases: 4. Per the germline V gene, CDR1 is LNHDA and CDR2 is SQIVND (reference sequence). For the CDR3, the DNA is TGTGCCAGTAGTCCACGGACAGGGGGCACTGAAGCTTTCTTT. Residues: CASSPRTGGTEAFF.

The rearrangement joins TRBV28 to TRBJ2-2; D ambiguous. The CDR3 covers 16 residues. Trimming removed 6 bases from V and 1 base from J, with 15 bases in between. The germline V gene has CDR1 MDHEN and CDR2 SYDVKM. CDR3 residues: CASSEGSRRNTGELFF. The CDR3 nucleotides read TGTGCCAGCAGCGAAGGGTCTCGGCGGAACACCGGGGAGCTGTTTTTT.

This clone was observed a single time. This chain connects TRBV20-1 to TRBJ1-1; D uncertain. CDR3 length: 11 residues. Germline lookup yields CDR1 DFQATT and CDR2 SNEGSKA (reference sequence). CDR3 protein: CSFHANTEAFF. CDR3 nucleotides: TGCAGCTTTCACGCGAACACTGAAGCTTTCTTT.

CDR3 DNA: TGTGCCAGCAGCGCCCACGAGACGGATATCTACGAGCAGTACTTC. It codes for CASSAHETDIYEQYF. The V gene is TRBV5-5, the J gene TRBJ2-7, with no clear D. Germline V lookup: CDR1 SGHKS, CDR2 YYEKEE (reference sequence). This CDR3 comprises 15 residues. With 4 bases removed from V and 3 bases from J, the gap between germline ends came to 17 bases.

This clone was found once. This chain connects TRBV28 to TRBJ1-1, with 9 positions matching TRBD1. The CDR3 length is 14 residues. J lost 3 bases, V lost 8 bases, and 7 bases had no gene match. Germline CDR1 is MDHEN and CDR2 is SYDVKM. CDR3 in DNA: TGTGCCAGCCTCTACGACAGGGGGGACACTGAAGCTTTCTTT. Translated, it gives CASLYDRGDTEAFF.